The clone carrying this TCR beta chain showed up many times. What it binds is unknown. TCR beta VDJ and CDR3 profiling used genomic DNA as template. TCRdb re-called the reads through MiXCR, storing one row per CDR3 protein. Among 200,000 to 300,000 distinct CDR3 sequences listed, approximately 50% were seen once. The germline V and J ends were trimmed by 5 bases and 1 base, with 24 bases remaining between them. From germline, CDR1 is SEHNR and CDR2 FQNEAQ (reference sequence). This CDR3 comprises 18 residues. This sample is drawn from a study of CD8+CD57+ T cells in acquired aplastic anemia. Study conclusions and caveats: Patients and controls were found to share twenty-nine CD8+ CDR3 sequences.

CD8+CD57+ cell expansion, shown by flow cytometry, had occurred in the patients selected for sequencing. This TCR derives from a human donor with aplastic anemia. Sequencing was done on a sample of sorted CD4+, CD8+, or CD8+CD57+ T cells (not recorded which) from PBMCs. This chain links TRBV7-9 with TRBJ2-7, with D perhaps TRBD2 (7 bases). The CDR3 coding sequence is TGTGCCAGCAGCCCCGATAGACGGGGGGCCGGTGGATCCTACGAGCAGTACTTC. This encodes CASSPDRRGAGGSYEQYF.